Below, 20 T cell receptor beta chains from the same sample are listed, as sequenced in a study of CD8 T cells in Susac syndrome. When the RNA was reverse transcribed, random hexamers were used with an input of roughly 0.45 to 1 ug. TCRdb re-analysed the immunoSEQ multiplex PCR reads in MiXCR, keeping a single row per CDR3 protein. The top ten clones hold 0.099% of a sample with about 180,000 distinct CDR3 sequences, roughly 94% of them seen once. The sequenced sample was CD4+ T cells from PBMCs. The receptors stem from a human donor with Susac syndrome.

This CDR3 is CAIDGQQRETQYF. The CDR3 coding sequence is TGTGCCATCGACGGACAGCAAAGGGAGACCCAGTACTTC. V and J are TRBV28 and TRBJ2-5, with a weak D call TRBD1 (6 bases). Germline V gene sequence: CDR1 MDHEN, CDR2 SYDVKM. CDR3 length equals 13 residues. V was shortened by 10 bases and J by 5 bases, with 17 bases between the two germline ends.

A single count supports this clonotype. The chain uses TRBV25-1 and TRBJ2-7; no clear D gene. This CDR3 comprises 14 residues. Germline V gene sequence: CDR1 MGHDK, CDR2 SYGVNS. V was clipped by 4 bases and J by 2 bases, with 12 bases between them. The CDR3 here is CASSAAFPTYEQYF. The CDR3 nucleotides read TGTGCCAGCAGTGCTGCGTTCCCTACCTACGAGCAGTACTTC.

V and J are TRBV7-6 and TRBJ2-3; D possibly corresponds to TRBD1 (5 bases). The V gene's germline CDR1 is SGHVS and CDR2 FNYEAQ. The CDR3 is 15 amino acids. Trimming took 2 bases from V and 2 from J, leaving 11 bases between them. CDR3 loop: CASSLTRANTDTQYF. The CDR3 DNA is TGTGCCAGCAGCTTAACCAGGGCCAACACAGATACGCAGTATTTT. The full variable domain, rest sourced from reference TRBV7-6 and TRBJ2-3, is GAGVSQSPRYKVTKRGQDVALRCDPISGHVSLYWYRQALGQGPEFLTYFNYEAQQDKSGLPNDRFSAERPEGSISTLTIQRTEQRDSAMYRCASSLTRANTDTQYFGPGTRLTVL.

The CDR3 sequence: CASSLYTGSGNYGYTF. The CDR3 DNA is TGTGCCAGCAGTTTATACACAGGGTCTGGAAACTATGGCTACACCTTC. The genes are TRBV28 and TRBJ1-2; D perhaps matches TRBD1 (6 bases). Germline loops: CDR1 MDHEN, CDR2 SYDVKM. The CDR3 consists of 16 residues. V was pared by 1 base and J by 2 bases, with 14 bases between.

The sample holds one count of this clonotype. The gene calls are TRBV15 and TRBJ2-5; D gene uncertain. CDR3 length: 15 amino acids. With 0 bases removed from V and 2 bases from J, the gap between germline ends came to 10 bases. Looked up from germline, CDR1 is LNHNV and CDR2 is YYDKDF (reference sequence). CDR3 sequence reads: CATSRDLAGQETQYF. DNA of the CDR3: TGTGCCACCAGCAGAGATCTGGCTGGTCAAGAGACCCAGTACTTC.

The CDR3 DNA reads as TGTGCCAGCAGTGGGAGAGGAGGGAACACCGGGGAGCTGTTTTTT. Translated, it gives CASSGRGGNTGELFF. This chain connects TRBV5-4 to TRBJ2-2, with D perhaps matching TRBD2 (5 bases). The CDR3 extends over 15 amino acids. The germline CDR1 and CDR2 sequences are SGHNT and YYREEE (reference sequence). V was cut by 5 bases and J by 1 base, with 12 bases left in between.

V gene TRBV30 combines with J gene TRBJ2-6, with D uncertain. The V gene's germline CDR1 is GTSNPN and CDR2 SVGIG (reference sequence). V lost 5 bases, J lost 2 bases, and 7 bases lay in between. The CDR3 contains 13 residues. The CDR3 here is CAWLWAGANVLTF. The DNA for the CDR3 is TGTGCCTGGTTGTGGGCTGGGGCCAACGTCCTGACTTTC.

The chain combines TRBV5-1 with TRBJ1-1; 7 positions agree with TRBD1. Trimming removed 6 bases from V and 5 bases from J; junction bases left unmatched: 13. There are 15 residues in the CDR3. Looked up from germline, CDR1 is SGHRS and CDR2 is YFSETQ. CDR3 residues: CASTRQGMDQTEAFF. The CDR3 nucleotides read TGCGCCAGCACCAGACAGGGTATGGATCAGACTGAAGCTTTCTTT.

This sequence joins TRBV12-3 or TRBV12-4 and TRBJ1-2; D perhaps matches TRBD1 (5 bases). V dropped 4 bases and J dropped 7 bases, with 10 bases sitting between them. The CDR3 is made up of 12 amino acids. The CDR3 spells CASSYLQGGYTF. The CDR3 DNA reads as TGTGCCAGCAGTTATCTCCAGGGTGGCTACACCTTC.

The V call is TRBV18, the J call TRBJ1-1, with TRBD1 matching over 7 bases. Germline CDR1 reads KGHSH; CDR2 reads LQKENI. Trimming cost V 0 bases and J 7 bases; bases outside gene matches: 5. This CDR3 comprises 14 residues. In DNA form, the CDR3 reads TGTGCCAGCTCACCACCGTCAGGGGGGATTGAAGCTTTCTTT. Its protein is CASSPPSGGIEAFF.

The gene calls are TRBV7-3 and TRBJ1-2; D may be TRBD1 (5 bases). Germline CDR1 and CDR2: SGHTA and FQGTGA. The CDR3 is made up of 15 amino acids. The germline V and J ends were trimmed by 4 bases and 8 bases, with 20 bases remaining between them. As DNA, the CDR3 is TGTGCCAGCAGCTCGGGGGGTGGACGGAGGCGCGGCTACACCTTC. Amino acid sequence: CASSSGGGRRRGYTF.

The rearrangement links TRBV20-1 to TRBJ2-7, with D unresolved. CDR1 DFQATT and CDR2 SNEGSKA come from the germline V gene (reference sequence). The length of the CDR3 is 14 residues. Trimming stripped 6 bases from V and 0 bases from J, with 15 bases between. The chain's CDR3 is CSAVMWGTSYEQYF. In nucleotides, the CDR3 is TGCAGTGCGGTGATGTGGGGTACCTCCTACGAGCAGTACTTC.

The chain couples TRBV20-1 to TRBJ2-1, with 10 bases identical to TRBD2. The CDR3 is 15 amino acids. Germline CDR1 reads DFQATT; CDR2 reads SNEGSKA (reference sequence). V lost 4 bases, J lost 3 bases, and 6 bases stayed unmatched. CDR3 sequence reads: CSATKLAGVYNEQFF. In DNA, the CDR3 is TGCAGTGCTACGAAGCTAGCGGGAGTCTACAATGAGCAGTTCTTC.

The chain recombines TRBV20-1 with TRBJ2-1, with 12 bases matching TRBD2. CDR1 DFQATT and CDR2 SNEGSKA come from the germline V gene (reference sequence). The trim removed 6 bases at V and 6 bases at J, leaving 6 bases unmatched. CDR3 length: 14 amino acids. The CDR3 is CSAKTSGRRNEQFF. The DNA for the CDR3 is TGCAGTGCCAAGACTAGCGGGAGACGCAATGAGCAGTTCTTC.

The chain employs TRBV29-1 and TRBJ2-7; D not resolved. The germline CDR1 and CDR2 sequences are SQVTM and ANQGSEA. The CDR3 extends over 14 amino acids. V lost 4 bases, J lost 0 bases, and 13 bases lay in between. CDR3 amino acids: CSVGVGPSSYEQYF. CDR3 DNA sequence: TGCAGCGTTGGGGTAGGGCCGAGCTCCTACGAGCAGTACTTC.

The chain combines TRBV29-1 with TRBJ2-3; 8 nucleotides line up with TRBD1. CDR1 and CDR2 (germline): SQVTM, ANQGSEA. J was trimmed by 10 bases and V by 2 bases; bases with no gene match: 8. The CDR3 extends over 13 amino acids. For the CDR3, the DNA is TGCAGCGTTGAAAGCCGGACAGGGTACGCGCAGTATTTT. Protein product: CSVESRTGYAQYF.

The rearrangement uses TRBV18 and TRBJ1-2, with no clear D. V was clipped by 5 bases and J by 9 bases, with 16 bases between them. The CDR3 runs 13 residues. The germline CDR1 and CDR2 sequences are KGHSH and LQKENI. The DNA of the CDR3 is TGTGCCAGCTCATCAGCCTCCCCCGATCGCTACACCTTC. Amino acid sequence: CASSSASPDRYTF.

CDR3 in amino acids: CASSPFFGTGEENTEAFF. The CDR3 DNA is TGTGCCAGCTCACCTTTCTTTGGGACAGGGGAGGAGAACACTGAAGCTTTCTTT. The genes are TRBV18 and TRBJ1-1; 10 nucleotides line up with TRBD1. The CDR3 loop spans 18 amino acids. Unmatched junction bases numbered 11, after V lost 3 bases and J lost 1 base. Germline loops: CDR1 KGHSH, CDR2 LQKENI.

The V gene is TRBV20-1, the J gene TRBJ2-7; TRBD2 matches 10 bases. The germline V gene encodes CDR1 DFQATT and CDR2 SNEGSKA (reference sequence). CDR3 length equals 15 residues. J lost 2 bases, V lost 3 bases, and 7 bases had no gene match. CDR3 protein: CSASATSGTTYEQYF. The CDR3 DNA reads as TGCAGTGCTAGCGCAACTAGCGGGACAACCTACGAGCAGTACTTC.

The chain carries TRBV29-1 and TRBJ2-5, with D possibly being TRBD2 (5 bases). Between the trimmed V and J ends, which lost 3 bases and 7 bases, there was a span of 12 bases. Germline V gives CDR1 SQVTM, CDR2 ANQGSEA. The CDR3 extends over 12 amino acids. CDR3 in amino acids: CSVDLGVGTQYF. The CDR3 DNA follows: TGCAGCGTTGATCTCGGGGTAGGGACCCAGTACTTC.